This T cell receptor (beta chain) was found in a study of control samples from healthy donors and cancer patients. Germline CDR1 is SGDLS and CDR2 is YYNGEE. The V gene lost 4 bases and the J gene lost 4 bases, with 9 bases spanning the gap. There are 13 residues in the CDR3. A single count supports this clone. The data were produced by immunoSEQ multiplex PCR, yet TCRdb's version contains in-frame clones alone and is incomplete. Of around 180,000 clones listed, under 95% are singletons. This sequence was found in a woman aged 18-29 years in good health. V is TRBV9 and J is TRBJ1-3; D unresolved. The specimen was blood. The CDR3 DNA reads TGTGCCAGCAGCCCCCCCGTCGGAAACACCATATATTTT. As protein: CASSPPVGNTIYF.